This is a list of T cell receptor beta chains from one sample in a study of vaccination and CD4 T cells after COVID-19. TCRdb independently ran MiXCR on the PCR reads; one entry per CDR3 protein. The sample includes approximately 14,000 distinct CDR3 sequences, approximately 55% of them seen just once. Which antigens these TCRs recognize remains unknown. The source was CD4+ T cells from blood, cultured in vitro, collected before SARS-CoV-2 vaccination. Receptor source: a human donor who had recovered from COVID-19. CDR3s include the opening cysteine and the closing phenylalanine or tryptophan. A D gene is named only where the DNA matches it firmly. Clone size is stated in some rows and not others, as once, few, many or a class when expanded.

TRBJ1-1 TRBV2 . . TGTGCCAGCAGTGTTGAGGGGATGAACACTGAAGCTTTCTTT CASSVEGMNTEAFF
TRBJ2-3 TRBV5-1 TRBD2 . TGCGCCAGCAGCTATTCGGGGGGAGGAGATACGCAGTATTTT CASSYSGGGDTQYF
TRBJ1-5 TRBV19 TRBD1 . TGTGCCAGTAGTATTCCGGGACAGGGGGCGAGGCAGCCCCAGCATTTT CASSIPGQGARQPQHF
TRBJ1-2 TRBV7-2 . . TGTGCCAGCAGCTTAGTTGGCAGGAACTATGGCTACACCTTC CASSLVGRNYGYTF
TRBJ1-3 TRBV6-2/TRBV6-3 . . TGTGCCAGCAGTCAGGGACGGATCTCTGGAAACACCATATATTTT CASSQGRISGNTIYF
TRBJ1-1 TRBV11-2 TRBD1 few TGTGCCAGCAGCCTCCGGGACAGGAACACTGAAGCTTTCTTT CASSLRDRNTEAFF
TRBJ1-1 TRBV10-1 . few TGCGCCAGCAGTGAGACCCTCGGAAACACTGAAGCTTTCTTT CASSETLGNTEAFF
TRBJ1-1 TRBV19 . . TGTGCCAGTAGTATTGGCCGGGCCACTGAAGCTTTCTTT CASSIGRATEAFF
TRBJ1-2 TRBV27 . . TGTGCCAGCACCACCGGAAGGTCTGGCTACACCTTC CASTTGRSGYTF
TRBJ1-1 TRBV11-1 . . TGTGCCAGCAGCTTAGCCCTAGGAGGGGGCACTGAAGCTTTCTTT CASSLALGGGTEAFF
TRBJ1-2 TRBV7-2 TRBD1 . TGTGCCAGCTCACAAGACAGGGGGGTGAGGCGGGACACCTTC CASSQDRGVRRDTF
TRBJ2-4 TRBV2 TRBD2 . TGTGCCAGCAGTGAGTCAATGCTAGCGGGGAACATTCAGTACTTC CASSESMLAGNIQYF
TRBJ1-6 TRBV6-4 . few TGTGCCAGCAGTGCGTTCCAGGGCGATGGATCCCTCCACTTT CASSAFQGDGSLHF
TRBJ1-1 TRBV7-2 . . TGTGCCAGCAGTCTTAGCGGTTGGGACACTGAAGCTTTCTTT CASSLSGWDTEAFF
TRBJ1-2 TRBV20-1 . few TGCAGTGCGCCTAGTCCCGACTATGGCTACACCTTC CSAPSPDYGYTF
TRBJ1-2 TRBV6-5 . once TGTGCCAGCAGTTCAAGCGGGACGGCCGGCGGCTACACCTTC CASSSSGTAGGYTF
TRBJ2-5 TRBV11-3 TRBD1 . TGTGCCAGCAGCTTTGACAGGGAACCTCAAGAGACCCAGTACTTC CASSFDREPQETQYF
TRBJ2-2 TRBV19 . . TGTGCCAGTAGTCAACAGGGAGGCAAGGCCGGGGAGCTGTTTTTT CASSQQGGKAGELFF
TRBJ1-3 TRBV10-3 . . TGTGCCATCATCGACCCACAGGGCCCCTCTGGAAACACCATATATTTT CAIIDPQGPSGNTIYF
TRBJ2-5 TRBV7-2 . . TGTGCCAGCAGCTTGGTTTGGGGGGGCGCGGAGACCCAGTACTTC CASSLVWGGAETQYF
TRBJ2-1 TRBV2 TRBD2 few TGTGCCAGCAGCCCCGGGGGGACGTCCTACAATGAGCAGTTCTTC CASSPGGTSYNEQFF
TRBJ2-5 TRBV20-1 TRBD1 few TGCAGTGCTAGTGAACTTGGGACAGGGGAGACCCAGTACTTC CSASELGTGETQYF
TRBJ1-5 TRBV12-3/TRBV12-4 . . TGTGCCAGCACAGGGATACTTGGCAATCAGCCCCAGCATTTT CASTGILGNQPQHF
TRBJ2-1 TRBV2 TRBD1 . TGTGCCAGCAGCGCCGGGACAGCCTCTAACAATGAGCAGTTCTTC CASSAGTASNNEQFF
TRBJ1-2 TRBV9 . . TGTGCCAGCAGCCTTGGACGACTAGACTCTGGCTACACCTTC CASSLGRLDSGYTF
TRBJ2-7 TRBV29-1 TRBD1 . TGCAGCGTTAGGACAGGGGGCTTCTACGAGCAGTACTTC CSVRTGGFYEQYF
TRBJ2-2 TRBV11-2 . few TGTGCCAGCAGCTTCGTAAACACCGGGGAGCTGTTTTTT CASSFVNTGELFF
TRBJ2-7 TRBV19 TRBD1 . TGTGCCACGTCCCGGACAGGGAACTCCTACGAGCAGTACTTC CATSRTGNSYEQYF
TRBJ1-5 TRBV6-5 . few TGTGCCAGCAGTTACCCACCCCAGCCCCAGCATTTT CASSYPPQPQHF
TRBJ1-2 TRBV6-1 . . TGTGCCAGCAGGTCAGGAGTCTGGGGCTACACCTTC CASRSGVWGYTF
TRBJ1-5 TRBV20-1 . . TGCAGTGCTAAGGCAGGGAACGGCAATCAGCCCCAGCATTTT CSAKAGNGNQPQHF
TRBJ2-1 TRBV6-5 TRBD2 . TGTGCCAGCAGTTACCGGGGGGGCCTTGGCAATGAGCAGTTCTTC CASSYRGGLGNEQFF
TRBJ2-5 TRBV4-1 . . TGCGCCAGCAGCCAAGCAGGGTACCAAGAGACCCAGTACTTC CASSQAGYQETQYF
TRBJ1-5 TRBV21-1 . few TGTGCCAGCAGCAAAGCGTTTACTAGGCCTGTTGAGGATCAGCCCCAGCATTTT CASSKAFTRPVEDQPQHF
TRBJ1-2 TRBV28 TRBD1 . TGTGCCAGCAGTTCCGACAGGGGGCGCGGCTACACCTTC CASSSDRGRGYTF
TRBJ1-2 TRBV7-2 . few TGTGCCAGCAGCCCTGGACCCCCATCTGGGTCTAACTATGGCTACACCTTC CASSPGPPSGSNYGYTF
TRBJ2-5 TRBV11-3 TRBD2 few TGTGCCAGCAGCCCGGTGGGTAGCGGGGAGACCCAGTACTTC CASSPVGSGETQYF
TRBJ1-2 TRBV6-2/TRBV6-3 TRBD1 . TGTGCCAGCAGTCCGACAGGGCGCGGCTATGGCTACACCTTC CASSPTGRGYGYTF
TRBJ2-1 TRBV6-2/TRBV6-3 . . TGTGCCAGCCGAGGGTGGGGGGGCTCTTCCTACAATGAGCAGTTCTTC CASRGWGGSSYNEQFF
TRBJ1-2 TRBV7-2 TRBD1 . TGTGCCAGCAGCTCACAGGGGGCGCTTGGCTACACCTTC CASSSQGALGYTF
TRBJ2-1 TRBV19 TRBD1 . TGTGCCAGTAGTCAACAGGACAGGGCGTTCGATGAGCAGTTCTTC CASSQQDRAFDEQFF
TRBJ1-1 TRBV5-1 TRBD1 . TGCGCCAGCAGCTTGGCGGCAGGGGGCACTGAAGCTTTCTTT CASSLAAGGTEAFF
TRBJ1-5 TRBV12-3/TRBV12-4 TRBD1 . TGTGCCAGCAGTCAGGGGGGGCCCCAGCATTTT CASSQGGPQHF
TRBJ1-1 TRBV27 TRBD1 . TGTGCCAGCAGTTCGACAGGGGGGTATGAAGCTTTCTTT CASSSTGGYEAFF
TRBJ1-2 TRBV19 TRBD1 few TGTGCCAGTAGCCAGCTGGGACAGAACTATGGCTACACCTTC CASSQLGQNYGYTF
TRBJ1-5 TRBV6-1 . . TGTGCCACCAAAGAAGGGGATCAGCCCCAGCATTTT CATKEGDQPQHF
TRBJ2-5 TRBV6-2/TRBV6-3 TRBD2 . TGTGCCAGCAGTTACTCGATTAGCGGGAGGGCCGATGAGACCCAGTACTTC CASSYSISGRADETQYF
TRBJ1-1 TRBV6-1 . . TGTGCCGTTCACCCACGGAGGCACACTGAAGCTTTCTTT CAVHPRRHTEAFF
TRBJ2-3 TRBV7-2 . . TGTGCCAGCAGCCCAGACCGTGGAGTGGATACGCAGTATTTT CASSPDRGVDTQYF
TRBJ2-3 TRBV4-3 TRBD2 . TGCGCCAGCAGCCAAGATTTAGCTAGCGGGGATACGCAGTATTTT CASSQDLASGDTQYF